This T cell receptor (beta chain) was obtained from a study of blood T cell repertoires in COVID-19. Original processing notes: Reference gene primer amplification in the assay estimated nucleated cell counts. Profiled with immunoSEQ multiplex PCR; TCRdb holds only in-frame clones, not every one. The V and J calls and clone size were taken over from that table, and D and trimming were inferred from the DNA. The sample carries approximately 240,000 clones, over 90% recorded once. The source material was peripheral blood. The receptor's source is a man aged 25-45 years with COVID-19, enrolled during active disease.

The CDR3 nucleotides are TGTGCCAGCAGCAAGACGAACAGGAACACTGAAGCTTTCTTT. Translating gives CASSKTNRNTEAFF. V usage is TRBV21-1 and J usage is TRBJ1-1; TRBD1 reflects the table's D call only, with no check against the DNA. TRBV21-1 is termed a pseudogene. This CDR3 is built from 14 residues.